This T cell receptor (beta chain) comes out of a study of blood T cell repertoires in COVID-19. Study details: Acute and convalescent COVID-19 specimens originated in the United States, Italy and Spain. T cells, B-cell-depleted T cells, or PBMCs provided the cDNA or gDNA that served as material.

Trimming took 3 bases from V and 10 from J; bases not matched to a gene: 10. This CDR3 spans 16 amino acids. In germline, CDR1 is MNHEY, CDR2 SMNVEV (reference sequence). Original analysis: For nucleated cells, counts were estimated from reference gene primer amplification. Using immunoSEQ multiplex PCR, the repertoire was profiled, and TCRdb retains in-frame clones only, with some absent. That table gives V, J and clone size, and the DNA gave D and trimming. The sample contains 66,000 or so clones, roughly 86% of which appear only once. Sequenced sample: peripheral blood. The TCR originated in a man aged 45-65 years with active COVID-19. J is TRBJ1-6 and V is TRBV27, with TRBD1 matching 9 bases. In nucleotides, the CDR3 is TGTGCCAGCAGTTTCGATGGGACAGGGAAGTTCTCACCCCTCCACTTT. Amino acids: CASSFDGTGKFSPLHF.